A single sample is the source of the 6 T cell receptor beta chains below, sequenced in a study of shared clonotypes between healthy human individuals. Profiled with immunoSEQ multiplex PCR; TCRdb holds only in-frame clones, not every one. Counted here are roughly 760,000 clones, about 74% occurring once; the ten biggest clones make up 1.5% to 2%. The sequencing input was memory CD4+ T cells sorted from blood. The sample's subset: CD45RA-negative fraction. These receptors were taken from a woman aged 25 to 39 in good health.

The chain has TRBV11-2 and TRBJ2-1; D possibly matches TRBD1 or TRBD2 (6 bases each). The CDR3 contains 14 residues. Trimming shortened V by 1 base and J by 15 bases, and 19 bases separated the two germline ends. Germline V CDR1 and CDR2: SGHAT, FQNNGV. The CDR3 here is CASSLVGASSARFF. For the CDR3, the DNA is TGTGCCAGCAGCTTAGTGGGGGCCTCTAGCGCTCGGTTCTTC. The full variable domain, rest sourced from reference TRBV11-2 and TRBJ2-1, is EAGVAQSPRYKIIEKRQSVAFWCNPISGHATLYWYQQILGQGPKLLIQFQNNGVVDDSQLPKDRFSAERLKGVDSTLKIQPAKLEDSAVYLCASSLVGASSARFFGPGTRLTVL.

The chain couples TRBV5-4 to TRBJ2-3; 12 nucleotides agree with TRBD2. V was pared by 0 bases and J by 2 bases, with 13 bases of the junction left unmatched. CDR3 length: 20 residues. Germline loops: CDR1 SGHNT, CDR2 YYREEE (reference sequence). In DNA, the CDR3 is TGTGCCAGCAGCTTGGGGCTAGCGGGAGGGACCCGTGCCCTCACAGATACGCAGTATTTT. Protein sequence: CASSLGLAGGTRALTDTQYF.

The genes are TRBV9 and TRBJ2-3; 7 bases match TRBD2. The CDR3 has 16 residues. CDR1 is SGDLS, CDR2 YYNGEE, per germline. V shed 0 bases, J shed 4 bases, and the junction held 8 bases outside the gene matches. The DNA of the CDR3 is TGTGCCAGCAGCGTAGCTCCGCGGGAGCGGGCAGATACGCAGTATTTT. It encodes CASSVAPRERADTQYF.

V usage is TRBV5-1 and J usage is TRBJ1-5; TRBD1 agrees at 7 bases. Losses at the gene ends were 4 bases for V and 7 bases for J; bases not matched to a gene: 8. The CDR3 is made up of 14 amino acids. In germline, CDR1 is SGHRS, CDR2 YFSETQ. The CDR3 protein is CASSEGTDGQPQHF. CDR3 nucleotides: TGCGCCAGCAGCGAGGGGACAGATGGCCAGCCCCAGCATTTT.

Here the CDR3 reads CASSQEGAGGTEAFF. The CDR3 DNA follows: TGCGCCAGCAGCCAAGAGGGGGCGGGTGGCACTGAAGCTTTCTTT. The chain joins TRBV4-1 to TRBJ1-1; tentatively, D is TRBD1 (6 bases). Germline lookup yields CDR1 MGHRA and CDR2 YSYEKL. This CDR3 spans 15 amino acids. V lost 0 bases and J 4 bases, leaving 12 bases between the germline ends.

This sequence joins TRBV28 and TRBJ2-7; TRBD1 matches 7 bases. Trimming took 4 bases from V and 4 from J; bases not matched to a gene: 13. The CDR3 runs 16 residues. Germline CDR1 reads MDHEN; CDR2 reads SYDVKM. The CDR3 reads CASSSLGDRATYEQYF. In DNA form, the CDR3 reads TGTGCCAGCAGTTCCCTGGGGGACAGAGCTACGTACGAGCAGTACTTC.